This T cell receptor beta chain was retrieved from a study of cytomegalovirus exposure and HLA in healthy donors. At the level of the study: Researchers previously reported finding fewer than 140 million unique TCR beta sequences from approximately 190 million T cells.

In the case of this clone: Its specificity is not known.

It was with 60 Vbeta and 13 Jbeta primers that the PCR ran. Repertoires were generated with immunoSEQ multiplex PCR, while TCRdb's copy carries only in-frame clones and drops some. The sample includes nearly 200,000 clones, around 73% of them seen just once. From germline, CDR1 is LGHNA and CDR2 YSLEER. This CDR3 contains 16 residues. Losses at the gene ends were 3 bases for V and 6 bases for J; bases not matched to a gene: 7. Findings of the study overall: According to a later analysis, most TCR beta chains associated with CMV appeared HLA-restricted. Among the most significant clusters, several appeared linked to common viral pathogens in a later analysis.

This clonotype originated in a woman aged 25-40 years in good health and CMV-seropositive. The V and J genes are TRBV4-3 and TRBJ2-3, with 12 positions matching TRBD2. Sequencing was done on a sample of PBMCs. This CDR3 reads CASSHSSGGATDTQYF. CDR3 in DNA: TGCGCCAGCAGCCACTCTAGCGGGGGGGCGACTGATACGCAGTATTTT.